This T cell receptor beta chain was found in a study of vaccination effects on CD4 cells after COVID-19. Per the germline V gene, CDR1 is SQVTM and CDR2 is ANQGSEA. This CDR3 has 15 residues. Trimming left V 8 bases short and J 3 bases short, with 19 bases between. To note about this clone: What it recognizes is unknown.

Repertoires were generated with immunoSEQ multiplex PCR, while TCRdb's copy carries only in-frame clones and drops some. The sample lists about 59,000 clones; 60% to 80% were seen once. CD4+ T cells specific for antigen were expanded with viral peptide pools by the ViraFEST assay before sequencing. Scientists isolated CD4+ T cells after an approximately 10-day culture period ended. All study participants received two doses of BNT162b2 or mRNA-1273 vaccine. Each culture well received over 1.5 million PBMC. These cells were then cultured in IMDM with about 9.9 IU/ml IL-2 and roughly 10 ug/ml peptides. Study results and caveats: Vaccine- and infection-induced clones showed marked clonal contraction late following vaccination. Convalescent patients were scarce, and early post-infection timepoints were absent.

The J gene is TRBJ1-4, the V gene TRBV29-1; possible D gene TRBD1, 6 bases. The sample was CD4+ T cells from PBMCs cultured with HCoV-OC43 spike peptides, taken after COVID-19 vaccination. The subset: HCoV-OC43 spike overlapping peptide pool stimulation. The sequence was obtained from a human donor who received a COVID-19 vaccine. The CDR3 sequence is CSIKRGLLANEKLFF. The CDR3 DNA reads as TGCAGCATCAAACGGGGGCTGTTGGCTAATGAAAAACTGTTTTTT.